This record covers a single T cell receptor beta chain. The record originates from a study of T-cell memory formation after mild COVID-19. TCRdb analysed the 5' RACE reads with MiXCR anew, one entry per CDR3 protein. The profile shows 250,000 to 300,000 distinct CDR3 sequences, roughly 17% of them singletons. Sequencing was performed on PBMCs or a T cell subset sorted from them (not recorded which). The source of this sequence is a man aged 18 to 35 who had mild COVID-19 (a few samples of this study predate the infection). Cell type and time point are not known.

In DNA, the CDR3 is TGTGCCAGCAGTGGGGTCCAGAACACTGAAGCTTTCTTT. As protein: CASSGVQNTEAFF. The gene calls are TRBV2 and TRBJ1-1; no definite D call. The CDR3 has 13 amino acids. Germline assignment: CDR1 SNHLY and CDR2 FYNNEI. V was cut by 4 bases and J by 1 base, with 7 bases left in between.